The clone carrying this T cell receptor beta chain was detected only a few times. Its specificity is not known. The CDR3 sequence is 13 residues long. Trimming took 5 bases from V and 1 from J, leaving 9 bases between them. Per germline, CDR1 DFQATT and CDR2 SNEGSKA (reference sequence). This sample was included in a study of T cell repertoires in cytomegalovirus infection. Study-wide background: TCR beta signatures that were public indicated CMV infection and matching HLA type.

Findings of the study overall: The ex vivo response was dominated by HLA-C-restricted CMV-specific TCR beta clonotypes. The study identified carriers of CMV plus the relevant HLA from cumulative public TCR beta family frequency.

One entry per CDR3 protein, called by TCRdb with MiXCR from the reads. The sample includes 200,000 to 300,000 distinct CDR3 sequences, roughly 10% of them seen just once. The J gene is TRBJ1-5, the V gene TRBV20-1; D ambiguous. Sequences were obtained from PBMCs. The clonotype originates from a human donor in good health (CMV status not recorded). Some clones in this sample may be carry-over from other donors' samples. The CDR3 here is CSAPLDSNQPQHF. CDR3 nucleotide sequence: TGCAGTGCTCCCCTTGACAGCAATCAGCCCCAGCATTTT.